The 15 T cell receptor beta chains below all came from one sample that was sequenced in a study of shared clonotypes between healthy human individuals. Profiled with immunoSEQ multiplex PCR; TCRdb holds only in-frame clones, not every one. This sample carries 300,000 to 400,000 clones, 73% of them seen once, and the ten largest clones take more than 9%. The sequenced material came from memory CD4+ T cells sorted from blood. Subset noted: CD45RA-negative fraction. The source is a young man in good health.

The chain is built from TRBV5-4 and TRBJ2-3; either TRBD1 or TRBD2 may supply D (6 bases each). Germline V lookup: CDR1 SGHNT, CDR2 YYREEE (reference sequence). This CDR3 contains 16 residues. Trimming pared 3 bases from V and 5 bases from J, leaving 19 bases between. This CDR3 is CASSSLTLRGEDTQYF. In DNA, the CDR3 is TGTGCCAGCAGCTCCTTAACGTTGAGGGGGGAAGATACGCAGTATTTT.

This clone has a count of ten or more. V gene TRBV2 combines with J gene TRBJ2-5; TRBD2 is a possible D gene (5 bases). The CDR3 is 14 residues long. The germline V gene has CDR1 SNHLY and CDR2 FYNNEI. V was clipped by 8 bases and J by 1 base, with 14 bases between them. The CDR3: CASRGFYGQETQYF. The CDR3 nucleotides read TGTGCCAGCCGCGGGTTCTACGGCCAAGAGACCCAGTACTTC.

The V and J genes are TRBV27 and TRBJ2-3; 15 nucleotides match TRBD2. The ends lost 5 bases at V and 0 bases at J; junction bases unmatched: 9. The CDR3 spans 19 residues. Germline V gene lookup returns CDR1 MNHEY and CDR2 SMNVEV (reference sequence). The CDR3 nucleotides are TGTGCCAGCAGTATGCCCCGGACTAGCGGGAGGGCTAGCACAGATACGCAGTATTTT. Translating it yields CASSMPRTSGRASTDTQYF.

As for this clone: At the DNA level, this CDR3 is encoded by other sequences in the same sample as well. For the CDR3, the DNA is TGTGCCAGCTCACCCTTGCGAGGGGAGCAGTACTTC. Amino acids: CASSPLRGEQYF. The rearrangement joins TRBV18 to TRBJ2-7; possible D gene TRBD2, 5 bases. Germline lookup yields CDR1 KGHSH and CDR2 LQKENI. The V end was cut by 3 bases, the J end by 7 bases, with 10 bases between. The CDR3 consists of 12 residues.

V is TRBV18 and J is TRBJ1-2; 8 nucleotides align to TRBD1. The CDR3 consists of 14 residues. V trimming: 8 bases; J trimming: 3 bases; junction bases outside the gene matches: 8. From germline, CDR1 is KGHSH and CDR2 LQKENI. CDR3 region: CASALDRGDYGYTF. CDR3 bases: TGTGCCAGCGCACTAGACAGGGGCGACTATGGCTACACCTTC.

The chain employs TRBV7-2 and TRBJ1-2, with TRBD1 identical over 7 bases. Losses at the gene ends were 8 bases for V and 2 bases for J; bases not matched to a gene: 20. The CDR3 totals 18 residues. Germline loops: CDR1 SGHTA, CDR2 FQGNSA. CDR3 bases: TGTGCCAGCTCTCCCATGGGGACAGTCCGCATACAGAACTATGGCTACACCTTC. Translating it yields CASSPMGTVRIQNYGYTF. Combining the CDR3 with reference TRBV7-2 and TRBJ1-2 gives the whole variable domain GAGVSQSPSNKVTEKGKDVELRCDPISGHTALYWYRQSLGQGLEFLIYFQGNSAPDKSGLPSDRFSAERTGGSVSTLTIQRTQQEDSAVYLCASSPMGTVRIQNYGYTFGSGTRLTVV.

The J gene is TRBJ1-1, the V gene TRBV28, with D possibly being TRBD1 (5 bases). This CDR3 contains 12 residues. CDR1 and CDR2 (germline): MDHEN, SYDVKM. The ends were cut back, 11 bases at V and 0 bases at J, with 10 bases in the middle. CDR3 DNA: TGTGCCTCGGGACTGATGAACACTGAAGCTTTCTTT. It yields the protein CASGLMNTEAFF.

In the case of this clone: Other DNA sequences of this sample code for an identical CDR3. The chain has TRBV28 and TRBJ1-5; D uncertain. CDR1 MDHEN and CDR2 SYDVKM come from the germline V gene. The CDR3 loop spans 12 amino acids. The ends were cut back, 5 bases at V and 3 bases at J, with 5 bases in the middle. The CDR3 here is CASSRNNQPQHF. Here the CDR3 DNA reads TGTGCCAGCAGTCGGAACAATCAGCCCCAGCATTTT.

J is TRBJ1-2 and V is TRBV27, with D possibly matching TRBD1 (6 bases). Germline V gene data show CDR1 as MNHEY and CDR2 as SMNVEV (reference sequence). V gave up 5 bases and J gave up 3 bases, with 13 bases separating them. The CDR3 loop spans 14 amino acids. CDR3 nucleotide sequence: TGTGCCAGCAGTCCGGACAGTTTGGACTATGGCTACACCTTC. Translation: CASSPDSLDYGYTF.

As to this clone: The junction does not match germline at one end; this may be a read error. This sequence joins TRBV11-3 and TRBJ2-5, with TRBD2 matching 12 bases. The CDR3 totals 16 residues. The germline CDR1 and CDR2 sequences are SGHNT and YENEEA. The CDR3 DNA follows: TGTGCCAGCAGCCTAGCGGGAGGGTCGGTCCGGGAGACCCTGTACTTC. It specifies CASSLAGGSVRETLYF.

The chain couples TRBV15 to TRBJ2-1, with D unresolved. Trimming removed 0 bases from V and 12 bases from J, with 12 bases in between. Germline CDR1 LNHNV, CDR2 YYDKDF (reference sequence). The CDR3 loop spans 13 amino acids. The CDR3 region is CATSRDATVRQFF. The CDR3 nucleotides are TGTGCCACCAGCAGAGATGCGACGGTTAGGCAGTTCTTC.

The chain joins TRBV25-1 to TRBJ1-2; no firm D call. This CDR3 is built from 14 residues. Germline CDR1 and CDR2: MGHDK and SYGVNS. Trimming took off 2 bases at V and 5 bases at J, with 12 bases between the two ends. DNA for the CDR3: TGTGCCAGCAGTGAAGGCGGAGCCAATTATGGCTACACCTTC. This gives the protein CASSEGGANYGYTF.

The rearrangement joins TRBV28 to TRBJ1-5; D is perhaps TRBD1 (5 bases). The CDR3 length is 13 residues. Germline V gene lookup returns CDR1 MDHEN and CDR2 SYDVKM. The V end was cut by 6 bases, the J end by 0 bases, with 6 bases between. This chain's CDR3 is CASRDNSNQPQHF. CDR3 coding DNA: TGTGCCAGCAGGGACAATAGCAATCAGCCCCAGCATTTT.

The chain couples TRBV25-1 to TRBJ1-1; D remains unclear. Germline CDR1 reads MGHDK; CDR2 reads SYGVNS. With 1 base removed from V and 6 bases from J, the gap between germline ends came to 15 bases. The length of the CDR3 is 15 residues. The CDR3 DNA reads TGTGCCAGCAGTGAATCCTCGTGGGTCCGACCTGAAGCTTTCTTT. Its translation is CASSESSWVRPEAFF. The full variable domain, with the rest looked up from reference TRBV25-1 and TRBJ1-1, is EADIYQTPRYLVIGTGKKITLECSQTMGHDKMYWYQQDPGMELHLIHYSYGVNSTEKGDLSSESTVSRIRTEHFPLTLESARPSHTSQYLCASSESSWVRPEAFFGQGTRLTVV.

V usage is TRBV2 and J usage is TRBJ2-5; D not resolved. The CDR3 is 14 residues long. V shed 5 bases and J shed 5 bases, with 15 bases lying between them. Germline CDR1 SNHLY, CDR2 FYNNEI. The DNA for the CDR3 is TGTGCCAGCAGTCAAGGCAGAAGTCGGGAGACCCAGTACTTC. Protein product: CASSQGRSRETQYF. Filled out from reference TRBV2 and TRBJ2-5, the complete variable domain reads EPEVTQTPSHQVTQMGQEVILRCVPISNHLYFYWYRQILGQKVEFLVSFYNNEISEKSEIFDDQFSVERPDGSNFTLKIRSTKLEDSAMYFCASSQGRSRETQYFGPGTRLLVL.